This record concerns one T cell receptor (beta chain) sequence. CDR3 length: 13 amino acids. Germline values: CDR1 MDHEN, CDR2 SYDVKM. Trimming shortened V by 5 bases and J by 4 bases, and 12 bases separated the two germline ends. The method was immunoSEQ multiplex PCR; TCRdb's version includes in-frame clones alone and lacks a portion of them. The sample yields more than 65,000 clones, roughly nine tenths seen once. This specimen belongs to a study of resident and recirculating memory T cells in vitiligo. The chain uses TRBV28 and TRBJ2-7, with D hard to call. The clonotype originates from a male donor with vitiligo. Sequences were obtained from blood. DNA for the CDR3: TGTGCCAGCAGTGATATATTGACATACGAGCAGTACTTC. This codes for CASSDILTYEQYF.